These 28 T cell receptor beta chains were sequenced from one sample in a study of T cell responses to AZD1222 COVID-19 vaccine. Some clones are missing from TCRdb's copy, which holds only in-frame ones; the method was immunoSEQ multiplex PCR. Among around 94,000 clones, around 86% were seen once, and the ten largest hold 4.5% to 6%. The material was peripheral blood, obtained on day 0 of AZD1222 vaccination. The receptors shown here come from an adult in good health.

The CDR3 spells CASSLTSGTYEQYF. The CDR3 region has the DNA TGCGCCAGCAGCTTAACTAGCGGGACCTACGAGCAGTACTTC. The genes are TRBV5-1 and TRBJ2-7; 10 bases map to TRBD2. V lost 2 bases to trimming and J lost 2 bases; unmatched junction nucleotides: 1. Per germline, CDR1 SGHRS and CDR2 YFSETQ. This CDR3 spans 14 amino acids. The entire variable domain, with the rest obtained from reference TRBV5-1 and TRBJ2-7, is as follows: KAGVTQTPRYLIKTRGQQVTLSCSPISGHRSVSWYQQTPGQGLQFLFEYFSETQRNKGNFPGRFSGRQFSNSRSEMNVSTLELGDSALYLCASSLTSGTYEQYFGPGTRLTVT.

The gene calls are TRBV7-2 and TRBJ1-1; possibly TRBD1 for D (5 bases). Germline V lookup: CDR1 SGHTA, CDR2 FQGNSA. Trimming removed 5 bases at V and 0 bases at J, with 13 bases between. The CDR3 is made up of 15 amino acids. The CDR3 loop is CASSPPGTVNTEAFF. As DNA, the CDR3 is TGTGCCAGCAGCCCACCGGGGACGGTGAACACTGAAGCTTTCTTT.

This clone has only one observation. The J gene is TRBJ1-2, the V gene TRBV19; the D gene is possibly TRBD1 (6 bases). The V gene lost 6 bases and the J gene lost 7 bases, with 12 bases spanning the gap. The CDR3 spans 12 residues. Germline CDR1 LNHDA, CDR2 SQIVND (reference sequence). The CDR3 loop is CASRQGFGGYTF. The DNA of the CDR3 is TGTGCCAGTAGGCAGGGGTTCGGTGGCTACACCTTC.

The table lists this clone with a count of one. The chain carries TRBV29-1 and TRBJ2-7; D may be TRBD2 (6 bases). Germline lookup yields CDR1 SQVTM and CDR2 ANQGSEA. Trimming took 6 bases from V and 5 from J, leaving 20 bases between them. The CDR3 consists of 14 residues. CDR3 in amino acids: CSVLGGRGVDEQYF. CDR3 DNA sequence: TGCAGCGTCCTCGGGGGACGAGGTGTCGACGAGCAGTACTTC.

The chain joins TRBV19 to TRBJ2-1; possible D gene TRBD2, 7 bases. Germline V lookup: CDR1 LNHDA, CDR2 SQIVND (reference sequence). CDR3 length: 16 amino acids. V was trimmed by 6 bases and J by 3 bases, leaving 18 bases between them. CDR3 bases: TGTGCCAGTAGGACGGGAGGCGGGGGCCACTACAATGAGCAGTTCTTC. Translated, it gives CASRTGGGGHYNEQFF.

The chain combines TRBV29-1 with TRBJ2-1; the match to TRBD2 covers 15 bases. V trimming: 4 bases; J trimming: 5 bases; junction bases outside the gene matches: 6. The CDR3 is 16 amino acids. Germline V lookup: CDR1 SQVTM, CDR2 ANQGSEA. In DNA, the CDR3 is TGCAGCGTTGGGGGGGGACTAGCGGGAGGCAACAATGAGCAGTTCTTC. This codes for CSVGGGLAGGNNEQFF.

V and J are TRBV28 and TRBJ1-6; 8 bases are a match to TRBD1. The CDR3 is 15 amino acids. Losses at the gene ends were 7 bases for V and 5 bases for J; bases not matched to a gene: 7. CDR1 is MDHEN and CDR2 is SYDVKM in the germline V gene. This CDR3 reads CASTRQGRDNSPLHF. CDR3 bases: TGTGCCAGCACACGACAGGGGCGAGATAATTCACCCCTCCACTTT. The variable domain in full, completed from reference TRBV28 and TRBJ1-6, reads DVKVTQSSRYLVKRTGEKVFLECVQDMDHENMFWYRQDPGLGLRLIYFSYDVKMKEKGDIPEGYSVSREKKERFSLILESASTNQTSMYLCASTRQGRDNSPLHFGNGTRLTVT.

The chain has TRBV7-8 and TRBJ1-2, with 7 positions matching TRBD1. The CDR3 runs 16 residues. In germline, CDR1 is SGHVS, CDR2 FQNEAQ. Unmatched junction bases numbered 11, after V lost 5 bases and J lost 2 bases. CDR3 region: CASSPSWGDRNYGYTF. CDR3 DNA sequence: TGTGCCAGCAGCCCCAGTTGGGGGGACAGAAACTATGGCTACACCTTC.

V is TRBV5-1 and J is TRBJ2-1; 9 bases line up with TRBD1. CDR3 length equals 15 residues. V lost 2 bases to trimming and J lost 3 bases; unmatched junction nucleotides: 3. Germline CDR1 reads SGHRS; CDR2 reads YFSETQ. The CDR3 bases are TGCGCCAGCAGCTTACAGGGGGCCTACTACAATGAGCAGTTCTTC. Its protein product is CASSLQGAYYNEQFF.

The V gene is TRBV29-1, the J gene TRBJ1-1; D uncertain. The germline gives CDR1 SQVTM, CDR2 ANQGSEA. The length of the CDR3 is 12 residues. V gave up 7 bases and J gave up 2 bases, with 11 bases separating them. In DNA form, the CDR3 reads TGCAGCGCACGGACGACAAACACTGAAGCTTTCTTT. This encodes CSARTTNTEAFF.

V is TRBV11-2 and J is TRBJ2-5; no clear D. V lost 2 bases and J lost 1, with 11 bases in between. The CDR3 is 15 residues long. In germline, CDR1 is SGHAT, CDR2 FQNNGV. The CDR3 DNA reads as TGTGCCAGCAGCTTATTGGGTGGGGTCCAAGAGACCCAGTACTTC. Translated, it gives CASSLLGGVQETQYF.

The chain joins TRBV5-1 to TRBJ2-5; 11 nucleotides agree with TRBD1. Germline CDR1 is SGHRS and CDR2 is YFSETQ. The junction had 4 bases not matched to a gene; V was cut back by 4 bases and J by 5 bases. The CDR3 runs 14 residues. CDR3 protein: CASSLGTGGETQYF. As DNA, the CDR3 is TGCGCCAGCAGCCTAGGGACAGGGGGGGAGACCCAGTACTTC. Filled out from reference TRBV5-1 and TRBJ2-5, the complete variable domain reads KAGVTQTPRYLIKTRGQQVTLSCSPISGHRSVSWYQQTPGQGLQFLFEYFSETQRNKGNFPGRFSGRQFSNSRSEMNVSTLELGDSALYLCASSLGTGGETQYFGPGTRLLVL.

This rearrangement joins TRBV7-3 to TRBJ2-1; a possible D gene is TRBD1 (6 bases). CDR1 and CDR2 (germline): SGHTA, FQGTGA. Trimming shortened V by 1 base and J by 15 bases, and 16 bases separated the two germline ends. This CDR3 has 13 residues. The CDR3 protein is CASSLNRAGTWFF. The CDR3 nucleotides read TGTGCCAGCAGCTTAAACAGGGCTGGTACCTGGTTCTTC.

This clone was counted a single time. The rearrangement uses TRBV4-1 and TRBJ2-5, with 12 nucleotides matching TRBD2. In germline, CDR1 is MGHRA, CDR2 YSYEKL. The V and J ends lost 1 base and 5 bases, in that order; junction bases with no gene match: 2. This CDR3 contains 15 residues. CDR3 DNA: TGCGCCAGCAGCCAAGTGACTAGCGGGGGTGAGACCCAGTACTTC. The encoded protein is CASSQVTSGGETQYF.

This clone was found a few times. V is TRBV7-9 and J is TRBJ1-2; TRBD1 aligns across 8 bases. Germline CDR1 SEHNR, CDR2 FQNEAQ (reference sequence). V was clipped by 5 bases and J by 0 bases; unmatched bases: 5. CDR3 length: 15 amino acids. CDR3 protein: CASSDGTGANYGYTF. The CDR3 bases are TGTGCCAGCAGCGACGGGACAGGAGCTAACTATGGCTACACCTTC. Variable domain in full (rest from reference TRBV7-9 and TRBJ1-2): DTGVSQNPRHKITKRGQNVTFRCDPISEHNRLYWYRQTLGQGPEFLTYFQNEAQLEKSRLLSDRFSAERPKGSFSTLEIQRTEQGDSAMYLCASSDGTGANYGYTFGSGTRLTVV.

The chain has TRBV4-1 and TRBJ2-1; no firm D call. The germline CDR1 and CDR2 sequences are MGHRA and YSYEKL. The CDR3 length is 14 residues. V dropped 1 base and J dropped 4 bases, with 8 bases sitting between them. CDR3 amino acids: CASSQGERYNEQFF. In nucleotides, the CDR3 is TGCGCCAGCAGCCAAGGGGAACGGTACAATGAGCAGTTCTTC.

The V call is TRBV30, the J call TRBJ1-2; D is unresolved. Germline CDR1 GTSNPN, CDR2 SVGIG (reference sequence). This CDR3 has 12 residues. V lost 4 bases, J lost 3 bases, and 9 bases lay in between. Here the CDR3 DNA reads TGTGCCTGGAAGGTTGTAGACTATGGCTACACCTTC. It translates to CAWKVVDYGYTF.

The chain has TRBV6-6 and TRBJ1-5, with D hard to call. Between the trimmed V and J ends, which lost 6 bases and 0 bases, there was a span of 15 bases. Germline CDR1 is MNHNY and CDR2 is SVGAGI (reference sequence). The CDR3 is 16 residues long. CDR3 amino acids: CASRTSGANSNQPQHF. The DNA of the CDR3 is TGTGCCAGCAGGACCTCGGGTGCCAATAGCAATCAGCCCCAGCATTTT.

This chain uses TRBV27 with TRBJ2-7; 9 bases are a match to TRBD1. CDR3 length equals 17 residues. V was clipped by 4 bases and J by 3 bases; unmatched bases: 13. Per germline, CDR1 MNHEY and CDR2 SMNVEV (reference sequence). CDR3 coding DNA: TGTGCCAGCAGTTCCCCTAACAGGGGGCTATTGTTCTACGAGCAGTACTTC. This encodes CASSSPNRGLLFYEQYF.

The chain joins TRBV19 to TRBJ2-5, with TRBD1 as a possible D gene (6 bases). The V end was cut by 6 bases, the J end by 5 bases, with 16 bases between. Germline V lookup: CDR1 LNHDA, CDR2 SQIVND (reference sequence). The CDR3 runs 14 residues. DNA for the CDR3: TGTGCCAGTAGATCCAACAGGGTAGGGGAGACCCAGTACTTC. The encoded protein is CASRSNRVGETQYF. The whole variable domain, filled in from reference TRBV19 and TRBJ2-5, reads DGGITQSPKYLFRKEGQNVTLSCEQNLNHDAMYWYRQDPGQGLRLIYYSQIVNDFQKGDIAEGYSVSREKKESFPLTVTSAQKNPTAFYLCASRSNRVGETQYFGPGTRLLVL.

V usage is TRBV5-1 and J usage is TRBJ1-1, with no clear D. Trimming shortened V by 1 base and J by 0 bases, and 10 bases separated the two germline ends. The CDR3 spans 15 residues. Looked up from germline, CDR1 is SGHRS and CDR2 is YFSETQ. Here the CDR3 DNA reads TGCGCCAGCAGCTTGCTAGGAGAAATGAACACTGAAGCTTTCTTT. This codes for CASSLLGEMNTEAFF. Full variable domain (remainder filled in from reference TRBV5-1 and TRBJ1-1): KAGVTQTPRYLIKTRGQQVTLSCSPISGHRSVSWYQQTPGQGLQFLFEYFSETQRNKGNFPGRFSGRQFSNSRSEMNVSTLELGDSALYLCASSLLGEMNTEAFFGQGTRLTVV.

This chain links TRBV6-5 with TRBJ2-2, with D possibly being TRBD1 (6 bases). CDR1 and CDR2 (germline): MNHEY, SVGAGI. The CDR3 spans 15 residues. Trimming removed 6 bases from V and 0 bases from J, with 11 bases in between. CDR3 sequence: CASRPGTTNTGELFF. The DNA of the CDR3 is TGTGCCAGCAGACCCGGGACAACGAACACCGGGGAGCTGTTTTTT.

J is TRBJ2-5 and V is TRBV18; 9 bases match TRBD2. Germline V lookup: CDR1 KGHSH, CDR2 LQKENI. Germline trimming cut 3 bases from V and 1 base from J; bases unmatched to any gene: 9. The length of the CDR3 is 17 residues. The CDR3 sequence: CASSPRDSGGLQETQYF. CDR3 in DNA: TGTGCCAGCTCACCCCGAGATAGCGGGGGTCTCCAAGAGACCCAGTACTTC.

The chain couples TRBV3-1 (or the pseudogene TRBV3-2) to TRBJ1-3, with TRBD1 as a possible D gene (6 bases). The CDR3 extends over 16 amino acids. Trimming pared 0 bases from V and 4 bases from J, leaving 13 bases between. Germline V gene data show CDR1 as LGHDT and CDR2 as YNNKEL (reference sequence). CDR3 in DNA: TGTGCCAGCAGCCAAGATCGTAAGGGGACAGGAAACACCATATATTTT. As protein: CASSQDRKGTGNTIYF.

The chain combines TRBV5-4 with TRBJ2-1, with 7 nucleotides matching TRBD1. The V gene's germline CDR1 is SGHNT and CDR2 YYREEE (reference sequence). J was trimmed by 5 bases and V by 4 bases; bases with no gene match: 6. The CDR3 contains 14 residues. The CDR3 region has the DNA TGTGCCAGCAGCAACCGGGACAGCCACAATGAGCAGTTCTTC. Its translation is CASSNRDSHNEQFF.

The V and J genes are TRBV6-5 and TRBJ2-7; D possibly corresponds to TRBD2 (7 bases). Germline V gives CDR1 MNHEY, CDR2 SVGAGI. The CDR3 is made up of 15 amino acids. The V and J ends lost 6 bases and 2 bases respectively, with 17 bases between them. The CDR3 loop reads CASRQGGGRAYEQYF. CDR3 in DNA: TGTGCCAGCAGACAAGGGGGGGGAAGGGCCTACGAGCAGTACTTC.

V usage is TRBV29-1 and J usage is TRBJ2-5; TRBD2 aligns across 8 bases. In germline, CDR1 is SQVTM, CDR2 ANQGSEA. The CDR3 covers 13 residues. V lost 7 bases to trimming and J lost 1 base; unmatched junction nucleotides: 5. The DNA for the CDR3 is TGCAGCGGCCTTACTAGCGGCCAAGAGACCCAGTACTTC. It yields the protein CSGLTSGQETQYF.

The chain joins TRBV11-2 to TRBJ1-6, with D possibly being TRBD1 (5 bases). The germline gives CDR1 SGHAT, CDR2 FQNNGV. The CDR3 is made up of 15 amino acids. V was shortened by 3 bases and J by 6 bases, with 12 bases between the two germline ends. The DNA of the CDR3 is TGTGCCAGCAGCTTGAGAGAGGGGCTTAATTCACCCCTCCACTTT. Protein sequence: CASSLREGLNSPLHF.